This T cell receptor beta chain was observed in a study of T cell repertoires in ileal Crohn's disease. The CDR3 contains 14 residues. Trimming removed 6 bases from V and 2 bases from J; junction bases left unmatched: 4. Looked up from germline, CDR1 is MRHNA and CDR2 is SNTAGT. Generated by immunoSEQ multiplex PCR, the TCRdb table keeps only in-frame clones and is missing some. The table lists 13,000 or so clones, just under 80% of them singletons, with under 5% in the top ten. Time point here: neoterminal ileum biopsy at postoperative endoscopy, about 6 months after surgery. The chain is built from TRBV6-4 and TRBJ1-1; TRBD1 agrees at 9 bases. The clonotype was recovered from an adult with Crohn's disease. Source material: ileal tissue. This CDR3 reads CASRRTGVNTEAFF. The CDR3 coding sequence is TGTGCCAGCAGGAGGACAGGGGTAAACACTGAAGCTTTCTTT.